This T cell receptor (beta chain) was observed in a study of blood T cell repertoires in COVID-19 (TCRdb year 2020). Context from the whole study: The collaborator samples originated in the United States, Italy and Spain and spanned the acute and convalescent phases of COVID-19. Where available, HLA class I and class II types were taken from metadata supplied by the sample provider and were not determined by assay-based typing. Sample metadata almost always included a de-identified subject ID, COVID-19 status, age in years and sex. The repertoires were made available in a free public database intended to serve as a resource for research on the immune response to SARS-CoV-2. Samples were obtained from the ongoing ImmuneRACE study (first 160 participants) and from 1,254 subjects provided by 6 global collaborators. The material from the prospective study consisted of cDNA or gDNA derived from T cells, B-cell-depleted T cells, or PBMCs. Subjects who had been exposed to COVID-19, were actively infected with it, or had recovered from it provided the deeply sampled blood TCRbeta repertoires that made up the dataset. Points the paper makes about the study in general: How much clinical and demographic metadata was included differed by source and by participant, and the metadata was provided uncurated.

A word on this clone: Its antigen is unknown. No clone much larger than this one lies a single base away; base qualities are absent.

Each collaborating institution followed its own protocols to collect whole blood in K2EDTA tubes. For TCRbeta analysis, collaborator samples were shipped as frozen whole blood, as isolated PBMCs, or as DNA extracted from either sample type. TCRbeta CDR3 regions were amplified from genomic DNA using the immunoSEQ Assay, a bias-controlled multiplex PCR. The original pipeline was this. Nucleated cell counts per sample were estimated from amplification of reference gene primers within the assay. To quantify the absolute abundance of each unique TCRbeta CDR3 rearrangement, sequence reads were collapsed and filtered. Productive Simpson clonality was computed per sample as the square root of Simpson's diversity index over productive rearrangements. Sourced from immuneACCESS, this table was stored by TCRdb with only in-frame sequences that have V and J called. A share of the clones is absent; for the studies checked, an unresolved V gene accounts for under half, and the remainder has no known explanation. For V, J and clone size, that table is used; D and trimming come from the DNA. The sample table holds a few hundred thousand clones, of which less than 85% were seen once. The ten largest clones add up to under 3.5% of the sample.

The clonotype was recovered from a woman under 30 with acute or convalescent COVID-19. Sequenced: peripheral blood.

The DNA is as follows: TGCAGCGCCTCCGGGTCACAAGTCGGAGAAAAACTGTTTTTT. Its protein reads: CSASGSQVGEKLFF. The chain is encoded by TRBV29-1 joined to TRBJ1-4; the D gene lacks a confident call. In the germline V gene, CDR1 corresponds to SQVTM and CDR2 to ANQGSEA. V is cut by 7 bases and J by 8 bases, and the space between the germline ends is 20 bases. From the cysteine up to the phenylalanine, the CDR3 has a length of 14 residues. Solely the CDR3 DNA is kept, with 42 bases framed from the first base.